The clone carrying this TCR beta chain was picked up many times. As yet, its antigen is unknown. This sample was included in a study of regulatory T cells in long-lasting Graves disease. Findings of the study overall: Limited sample numbers may have lowered accuracy.

Arm-PCR of CDR3 regions and iRepertoire HTBI primers were used to build TCR beta libraries. TCRdb re-derived calls from the multiplex PCR reads in MiXCR, one entry per CDR3 protein. Of 410,000 or so distinct CDR3 sequences detected, about 15% appear once; the ten largest clones hold 16%. This CDR3 is 16 amino acids long. The V and J ends lost 1 base and 5 bases, in that order; junction bases with no gene match: 7. The germline V gene encodes CDR1 DFQATT and CDR2 SNEGSKA (reference sequence). Time point of the sample: newly diagnosed GD, antithyroid drugs for less than 3 months. The authors made the TCR library using RNA they extracted from PBMCs. These same data were also listed under a study on T cells in Graves' hyperthyroidism and ophthalmopathy.

Sequencing used peripheral blood mononuclear cells (PBMCs), obtained at new diagnosis, from a patient treated with antithyroid drugs. The source is a woman in her 30s with Graves disease. The chain has TRBV20-1 and TRBJ2-2; TRBD2 aligns across 10 bases. CDR3 DNA sequence: TGCAGTGCTAGAGTTTGGACTAGCGGAAGAACCGGGGAGCTGTTTTTT. Amino acid sequence: CSARVWTSGRTGELFF.